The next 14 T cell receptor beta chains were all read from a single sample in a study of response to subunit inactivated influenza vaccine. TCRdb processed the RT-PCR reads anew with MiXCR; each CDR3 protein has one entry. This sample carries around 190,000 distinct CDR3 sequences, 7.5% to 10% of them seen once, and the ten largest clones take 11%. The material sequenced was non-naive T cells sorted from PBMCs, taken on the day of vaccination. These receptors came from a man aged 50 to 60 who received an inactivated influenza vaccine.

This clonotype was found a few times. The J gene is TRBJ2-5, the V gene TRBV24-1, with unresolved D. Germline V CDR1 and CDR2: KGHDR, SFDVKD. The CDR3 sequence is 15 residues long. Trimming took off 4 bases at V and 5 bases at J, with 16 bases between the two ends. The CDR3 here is CATSDGNPDRETQYF. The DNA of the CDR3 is TGTGCCACCAGTGACGGAAACCCGGATCGGGAGACCCAGTACTTC.

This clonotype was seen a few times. The CDR3 reads CASSPGGPGTGELFF. The CDR3 region has the DNA TGCGCCAGCAGCCCTGGGGGCCCGGGGACCGGGGAGCTGTTTTTT. The chain joins TRBV4-3 to TRBJ2-2, with D perhaps TRBD1 (6 bases). The germline CDR1 and CDR2 sequences are LGHNA and YSLEER. Trimming removed 4 bases from V and 5 bases from J, with 14 bases in between. The CDR3 loop spans 15 amino acids.

CDR3 region: CASRLVADSAACEAFF. The CDR3 nucleotides are TGTGCAAGTCGCTTAGTTGCTGACAGCGCCGCATGTGAAGCTTTCTTT. This chain links TRBV12-2 with TRBJ1-1; the table's D call, TRBD1, was not checked against the DNA. TRBV12-2 is an annotated pseudogene. This CDR3 is built from 16 residues.

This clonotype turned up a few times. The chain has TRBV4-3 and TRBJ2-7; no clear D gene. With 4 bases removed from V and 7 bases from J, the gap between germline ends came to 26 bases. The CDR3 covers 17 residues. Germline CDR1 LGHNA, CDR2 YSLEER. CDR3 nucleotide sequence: TGCGCCAGCAGCCGCGCCCCAACGGGTCTGGAGATGGGAGAGCAGTACTTC. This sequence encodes CASSRAPTGLEMGEQYF.

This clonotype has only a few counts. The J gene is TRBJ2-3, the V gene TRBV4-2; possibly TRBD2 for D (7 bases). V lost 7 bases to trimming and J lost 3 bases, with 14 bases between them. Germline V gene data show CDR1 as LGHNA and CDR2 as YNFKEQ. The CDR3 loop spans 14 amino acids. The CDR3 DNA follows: TGTGCCAGCAAAGGGGGGGCTACTACAGATACGCAGTATTTT. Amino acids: CASKGGATTDTQYF.

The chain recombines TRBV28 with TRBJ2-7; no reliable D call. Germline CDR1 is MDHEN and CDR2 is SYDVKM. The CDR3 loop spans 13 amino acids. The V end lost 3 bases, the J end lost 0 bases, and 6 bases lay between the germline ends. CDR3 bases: TGTGCCAGCAGTTTTCGGGTCTCCTACGAGCAGTACTTC. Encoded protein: CASSFRVSYEQYF.

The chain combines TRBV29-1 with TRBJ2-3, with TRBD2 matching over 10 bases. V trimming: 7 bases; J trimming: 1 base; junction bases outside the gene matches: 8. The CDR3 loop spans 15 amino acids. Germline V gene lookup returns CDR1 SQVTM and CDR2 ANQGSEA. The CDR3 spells CSGTEAGGGTDTQYF. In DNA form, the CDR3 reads TGCAGCGGGACGGAAGCGGGAGGGGGCACAGATACGCAGTATTTT.

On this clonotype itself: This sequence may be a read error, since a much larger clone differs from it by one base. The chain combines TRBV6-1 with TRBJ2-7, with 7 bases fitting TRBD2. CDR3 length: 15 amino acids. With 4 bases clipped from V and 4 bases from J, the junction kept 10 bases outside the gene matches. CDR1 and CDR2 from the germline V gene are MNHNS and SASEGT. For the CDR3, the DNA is TGTGCCAGCAGTGTCCCGACTAGCTTGGGTTACGAGCAGTACTTC. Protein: CASSVPTSLGYEQYF.

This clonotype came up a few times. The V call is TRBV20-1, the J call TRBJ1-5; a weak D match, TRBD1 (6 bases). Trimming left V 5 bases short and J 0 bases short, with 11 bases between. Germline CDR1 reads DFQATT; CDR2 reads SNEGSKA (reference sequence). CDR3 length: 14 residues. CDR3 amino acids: CSAGDIHSNQPQHF. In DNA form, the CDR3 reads TGCAGTGCTGGGGACATACATAGCAATCAGCCCCAGCATTTT.

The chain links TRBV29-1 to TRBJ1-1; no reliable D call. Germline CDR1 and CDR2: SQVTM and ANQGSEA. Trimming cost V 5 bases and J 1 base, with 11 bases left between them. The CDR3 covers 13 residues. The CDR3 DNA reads TGCAGCGTTCAAATAGGACCGAACACTGAAGCTTTCTTT. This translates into CSVQIGPNTEAFF.

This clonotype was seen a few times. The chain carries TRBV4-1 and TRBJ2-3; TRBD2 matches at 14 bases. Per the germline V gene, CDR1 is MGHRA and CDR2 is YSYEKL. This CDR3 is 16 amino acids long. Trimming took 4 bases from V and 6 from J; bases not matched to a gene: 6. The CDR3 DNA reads TGCGCCAGCAGCCCCGGAGGACTAGCGGGAGGTGATACGCAGTATTTT. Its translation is CASSPGGLAGGDTQYF.

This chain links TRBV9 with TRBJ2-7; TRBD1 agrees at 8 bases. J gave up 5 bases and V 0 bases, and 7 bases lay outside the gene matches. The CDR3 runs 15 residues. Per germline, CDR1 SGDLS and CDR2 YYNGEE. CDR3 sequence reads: CASSVVDRADHEQYF. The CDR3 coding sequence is TGTGCCAGCAGCGTAGTGGACAGGGCAGACCACGAGCAGTACTTC.

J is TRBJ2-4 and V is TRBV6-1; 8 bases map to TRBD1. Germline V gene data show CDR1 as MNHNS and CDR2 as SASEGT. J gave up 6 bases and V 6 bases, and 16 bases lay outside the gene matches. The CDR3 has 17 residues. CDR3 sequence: CASSRRTMDREANIQYF. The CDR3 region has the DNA TGTGCCAGCAGCCGACGTACAATGGACAGGGAGGCAAACATTCAGTACTTC.

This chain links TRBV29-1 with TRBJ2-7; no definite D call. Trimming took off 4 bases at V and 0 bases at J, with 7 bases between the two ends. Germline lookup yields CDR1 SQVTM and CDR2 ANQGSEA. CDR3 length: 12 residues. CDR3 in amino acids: CSVGTVSYEQYF. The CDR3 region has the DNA TGCAGCGTTGGTACAGTCTCCTACGAGCAGTACTTC.